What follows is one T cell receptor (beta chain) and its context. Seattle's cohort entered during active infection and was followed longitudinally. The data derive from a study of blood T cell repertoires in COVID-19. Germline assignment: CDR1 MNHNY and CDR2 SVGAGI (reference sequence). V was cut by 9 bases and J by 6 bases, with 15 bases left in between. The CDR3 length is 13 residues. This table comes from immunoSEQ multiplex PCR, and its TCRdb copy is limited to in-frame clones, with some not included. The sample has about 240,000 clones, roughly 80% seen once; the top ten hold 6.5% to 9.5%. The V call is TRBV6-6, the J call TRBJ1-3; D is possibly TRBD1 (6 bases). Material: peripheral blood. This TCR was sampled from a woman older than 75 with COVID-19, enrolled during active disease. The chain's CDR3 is CASQGRNANTIYF. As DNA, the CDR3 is TGTGCCAGTCAGGGGCGTAATGCAAACACCATATATTTT.